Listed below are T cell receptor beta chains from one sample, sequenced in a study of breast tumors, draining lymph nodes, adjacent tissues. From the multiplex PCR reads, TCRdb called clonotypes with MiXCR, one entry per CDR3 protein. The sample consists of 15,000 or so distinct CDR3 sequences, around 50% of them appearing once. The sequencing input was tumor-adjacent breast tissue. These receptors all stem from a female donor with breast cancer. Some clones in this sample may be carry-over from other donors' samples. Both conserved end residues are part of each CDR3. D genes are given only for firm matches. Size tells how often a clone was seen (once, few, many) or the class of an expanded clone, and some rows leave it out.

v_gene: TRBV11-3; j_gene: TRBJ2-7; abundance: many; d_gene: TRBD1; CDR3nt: TGTGCCAGCAGCACGGGGACAGTCTACGAGCAGTACTTC; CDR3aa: CASSTGTVYEQYF
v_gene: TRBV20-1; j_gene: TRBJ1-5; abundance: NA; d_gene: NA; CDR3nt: TGCAGTGCTAGGGGCCGGGGGAAACAGCCCCAGCATTTT; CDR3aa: CSARGRGKQPQHF
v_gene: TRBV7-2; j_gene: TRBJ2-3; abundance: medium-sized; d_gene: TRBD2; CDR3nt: TGTGCCAGCAGCCTCCGGGGGGGCACAGATACGCAGTATTTT; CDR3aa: CASSLRGGTDTQYF
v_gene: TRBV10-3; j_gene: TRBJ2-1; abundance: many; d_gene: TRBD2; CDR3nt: TGTGCCATCACTAGCGGGAATGAGCAGTTCTTC; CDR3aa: CAITSGNEQFF
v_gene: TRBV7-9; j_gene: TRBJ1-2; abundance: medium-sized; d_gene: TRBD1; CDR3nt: TGTGCCAGCAGCCCAGATGACAGGGCCTATGGCTACACCTTC; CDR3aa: CASSPDDRAYGYTF
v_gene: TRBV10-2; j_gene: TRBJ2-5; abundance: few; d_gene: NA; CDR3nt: TGCGCCAGCAGTGAGATCCAAGAGATCCAGTACTTC; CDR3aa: CASSEIQEIQYF
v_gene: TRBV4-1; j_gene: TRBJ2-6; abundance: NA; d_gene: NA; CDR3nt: TGCGCCAGCAGCCCCGGGGGTTATGGGGCCAACGTCCTGACTTTC; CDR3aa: CASSPGGYGANVLTF
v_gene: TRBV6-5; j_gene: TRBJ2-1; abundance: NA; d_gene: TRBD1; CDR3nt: TGTGCCAGCCGGACAGGCTTGGGCAATGAGCAGTTCTTC; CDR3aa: CASRTGLGNEQFF
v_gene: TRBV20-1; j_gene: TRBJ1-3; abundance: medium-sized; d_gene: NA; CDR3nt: TGCAGTGCTAGTAACAGGGCGTCTGGAAACACCATATATTTT; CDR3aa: CSASNRASGNTIYF
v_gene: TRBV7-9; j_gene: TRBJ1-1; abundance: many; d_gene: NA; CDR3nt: TGTGCCAGCAGCTGGGACAACACTGAAGCTTTCTTT; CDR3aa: CASSWDNTEAFF
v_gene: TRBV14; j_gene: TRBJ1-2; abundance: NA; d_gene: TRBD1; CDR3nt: TGTGCCAGCAGCCGCGTGGGACAGGGCTACTACAGCTACACCTTC; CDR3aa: CASSRVGQGYYSYTF
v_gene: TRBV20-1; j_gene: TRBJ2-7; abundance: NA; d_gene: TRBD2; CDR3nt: TGCAGTGCTATGTGGACTAGCGGGAGCTACGAGCAGTACTTC; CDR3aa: CSAMWTSGSYEQYF
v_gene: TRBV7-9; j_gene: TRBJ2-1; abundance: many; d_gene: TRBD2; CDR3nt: TGTGCCAGCAGCCCGGGGACTAGCGGGGGGAGCTCCTACAATGAGCAGTTCTTC; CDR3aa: CASSPGTSGGSSYNEQFF
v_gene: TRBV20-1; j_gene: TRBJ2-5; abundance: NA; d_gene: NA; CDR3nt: TGCAGTGCCACCGGGACCTCAAAACGCGAGACCCAGTACTTC; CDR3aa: CSATGTSKRETQYF
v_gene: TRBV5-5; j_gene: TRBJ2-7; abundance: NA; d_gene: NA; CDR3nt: TGTGCCAGCAGCGGGAACGAGCAGTACTTC; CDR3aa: CASSGNEQYF
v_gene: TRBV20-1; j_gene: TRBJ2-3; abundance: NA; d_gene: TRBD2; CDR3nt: TGCAGTGCTACGACTAGCGGGAGGGTCTCGTTCGCAAGCACAGATACGCAGTATTTT; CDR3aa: CSATTSGRVSFASTDTQYF
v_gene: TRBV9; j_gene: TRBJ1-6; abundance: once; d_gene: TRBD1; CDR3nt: TGTGCCAGCAGCGCCGGTTCAGGGGGGAATTCACCCCTCCACTTT; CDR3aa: CASSAGSGGNSPLHF
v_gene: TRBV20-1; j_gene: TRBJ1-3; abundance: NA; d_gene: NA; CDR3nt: TGCAGTGCTAGCCCATCGATCAACGGGCCCACCATATATTTT; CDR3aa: CSASPSINGPTIYF
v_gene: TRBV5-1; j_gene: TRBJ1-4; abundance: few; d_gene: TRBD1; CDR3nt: TGCGCCAGCAGCCCCGACAGGGTGGGGGAAAAACTGTTTTTT; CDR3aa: CASSPDRVGEKLFF
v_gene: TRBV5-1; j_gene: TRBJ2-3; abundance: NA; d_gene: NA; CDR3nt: TGCGCCAGCAGCTTGGAGTATACGCAGTATTTT; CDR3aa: CASSLEYTQYF
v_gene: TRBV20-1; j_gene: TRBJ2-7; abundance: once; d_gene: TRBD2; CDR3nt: TGCAGTGCTATGTGGACTAGCGGGACGATACGGGAGCAGTACTTC; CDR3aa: CSAMWTSGTIREQYF
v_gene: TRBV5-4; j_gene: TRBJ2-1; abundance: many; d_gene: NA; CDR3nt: TGTGCCAGCAGCTTGGGACCAAATGAGCAGTTCTTC; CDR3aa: CASSLGPNEQFF
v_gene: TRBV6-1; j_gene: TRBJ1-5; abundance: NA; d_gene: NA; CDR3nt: TGTGCCAGCAGTGAATATCGAGGGCTAGGTCAGCCCCAGCATTTT; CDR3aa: CASSEYRGLGQPQHF
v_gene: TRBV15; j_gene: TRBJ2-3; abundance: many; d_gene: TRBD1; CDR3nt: TGTGCCACCAGCAGAATCTTACAGGGGAGCACAGATACGCAGTATTTT; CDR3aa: CATSRILQGSTDTQYF
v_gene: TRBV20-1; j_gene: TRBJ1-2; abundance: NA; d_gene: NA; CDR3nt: TGCAGTGCTAGAGATACGACCGTCAACTATGGCTACACCTTC; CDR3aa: CSARDTTVNYGYTF
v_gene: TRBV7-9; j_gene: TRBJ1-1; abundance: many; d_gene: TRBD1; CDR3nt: TGTGCCAGCAGCTTAGCCTCGACAGGGTCCGAAGCTTTCTTT; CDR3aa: CASSLASTGSEAFF
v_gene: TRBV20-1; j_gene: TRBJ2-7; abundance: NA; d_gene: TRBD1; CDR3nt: TGCAGTGCGGGCGGGACAGGCCCCTACGAGCAGTACTTC; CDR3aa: CSAGGTGPYEQYF
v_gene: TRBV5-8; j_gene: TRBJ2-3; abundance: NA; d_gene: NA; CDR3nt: TGTGCCAGCAGCATAAAATCAGCGCCGACGCAGTATTTT; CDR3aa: CASSIKSAPTQYF
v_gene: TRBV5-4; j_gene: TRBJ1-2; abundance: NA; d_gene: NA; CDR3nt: TGTGCCAGCGCCTCGGGAACAGGGTCGTTTTATGGCTACACCTTC; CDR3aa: CASASGTGSFYGYTF
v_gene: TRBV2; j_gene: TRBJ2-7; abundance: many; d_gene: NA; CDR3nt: TGTGCCAGCAGTGAACGTCGGATGGACCACTACGAGCAGTACTTC; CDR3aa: CASSERRMDHYEQYF
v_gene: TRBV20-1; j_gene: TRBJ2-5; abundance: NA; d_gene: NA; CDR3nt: TGCAGTGCTAGAAACGACAGACAAGAGACCCAGTACTTC; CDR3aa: CSARNDRQETQYF
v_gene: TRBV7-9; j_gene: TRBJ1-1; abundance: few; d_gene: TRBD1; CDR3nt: TGTGCCAGCAGCTTGTTATCGGCGGACAGGGGGAACACTGAAGCTTTCTTT; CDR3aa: CASSLLSADRGNTEAFF
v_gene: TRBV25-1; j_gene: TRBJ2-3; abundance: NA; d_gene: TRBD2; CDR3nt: TGTGCCAGCAGTGAAACTGGCGGGGGGCCAGATACGCAGTATTTT; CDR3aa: CASSETGGGPDTQYF
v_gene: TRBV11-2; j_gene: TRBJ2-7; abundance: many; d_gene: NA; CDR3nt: TGTGCCAGCAGCTTCCCTACGGGACCACCCTCCTACGAGCAGTACTTC; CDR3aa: CASSFPTGPPSYEQYF
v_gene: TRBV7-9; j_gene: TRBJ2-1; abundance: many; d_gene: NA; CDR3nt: TGTGCCAGCAGCGAGGAGGGACGGTCCTTAAAAGGAAATGAGCAGTTCTTC; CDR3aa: CASSEEGRSLKGNEQFF
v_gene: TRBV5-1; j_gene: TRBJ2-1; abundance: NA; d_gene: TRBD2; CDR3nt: TGCGCCAGCAGCTTGACGACTAGCGGGGTGAATGAGCAGTTCTTC; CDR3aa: CASSLTTSGVNEQFF
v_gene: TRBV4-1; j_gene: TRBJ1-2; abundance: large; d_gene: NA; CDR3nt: TGCGCCTCGGCGGGGGGCCATGGCTACACCTTC; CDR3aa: CASAGGHGYTF
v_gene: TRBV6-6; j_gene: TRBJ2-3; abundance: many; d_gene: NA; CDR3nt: TGTGCCAGCAGTCACGGGGGATTCCCAGATACGCAGTATTTT; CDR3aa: CASSHGGFPDTQYF
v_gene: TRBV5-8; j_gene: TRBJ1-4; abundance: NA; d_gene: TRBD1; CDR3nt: TGTGCCAGCAGACAGGACAGGGGGCGGGAAAAACTGTTTTTT; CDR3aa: CASRQDRGREKLFF
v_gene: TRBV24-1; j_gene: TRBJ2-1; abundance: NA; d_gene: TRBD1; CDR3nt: TGTGCCACCAGTGATTTGCCAGGGACAGGGGGGGATACTCGGAATGAGCAGTTCTTC; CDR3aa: CATSDLPGTGGDTRNEQFF
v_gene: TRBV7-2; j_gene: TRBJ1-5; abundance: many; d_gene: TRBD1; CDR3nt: TGTGCCAGCAGCTTAGGGGGGTCAGGGGGCCAGCCCCAGCATTTT; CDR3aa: CASSLGGSGGQPQHF
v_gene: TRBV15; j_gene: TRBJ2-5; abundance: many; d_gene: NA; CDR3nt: TGTGCCACCAGCTTGAGGGGGGGAGGTGAGACCCAGTACTTC; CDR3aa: CATSLRGGGETQYF
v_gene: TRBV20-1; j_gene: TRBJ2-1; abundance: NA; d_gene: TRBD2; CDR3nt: TGCAGTGCTAGCCGCGGGACTAGCGGGAGGAATGAGCAGTTCTTC; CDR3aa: CSASRGTSGRNEQFF
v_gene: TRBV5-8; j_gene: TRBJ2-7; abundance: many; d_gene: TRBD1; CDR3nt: TGTGCCAGCAGCTCTTTACCACCTCCTCCGGGACAGGGTACCGAGCAGTACTTC; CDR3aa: CASSSLPPPPGQGTEQYF
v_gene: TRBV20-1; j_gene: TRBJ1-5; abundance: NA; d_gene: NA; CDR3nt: TGCAGCGCTAGGGGCTGGGGCAATCAGCCCCAGCATTTT; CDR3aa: CSARGWGNQPQHF
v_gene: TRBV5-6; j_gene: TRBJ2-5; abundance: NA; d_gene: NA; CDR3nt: TGTGCCAGCGGTTGGTGTAACGGGGACTCTGAAGAGACCCAGTACTTC; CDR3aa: CASGWCNGDSEETQYF